The rows below give T cell receptor beta chains drawn from one sample of a study of OX40 agonist ivuxolimab in advanced cancers. Generated by immunoSEQ multiplex PCR, the TCRdb table keeps only in-frame clones and is missing some. The sample holds about 48,000 clones, around 86% seen once. The sequences come from CD4+ or CD8+ T cells sorted from blood, collected in a trial of the OX40 agonist ivuxolimab. These receptors were collected from an adult with an advanced solid tumor such as melanoma, head and neck, liver or kidney cancer. CDR3s include the opening cysteine and the closing phenylalanine or tryptophan.

TRBV19,CASSTGASGSGNTIYF
TRBV14,CASSRSGSLETQYF
TRBV5-1,CASSFETDTDTQYF
TRBV7-2,CASSSWTSGYNEQFF
TRBV19,CASSTSGNGYTF
TRBV5-1,CASSLDPGGNEQFF
TRBV4-1,CASSQDPIITGDTQYF
TRBV29-1,CSFQTNLKGYTF
TRBV6-5,CASSYRAGVNSPLHF
TRBV2,CASSEFRGNQPQHF
TRBV10-3,CAISERSGGGVTNEKLFF
TRBV6-5,CASSYSQGRTQYF
TRBV16,CASSFGQRDTEAFF
TRBV6-1,CASNSLQDNEQFF
TRBV7-3,CASSSRQGDHGYTF
TRBV6-6,CASSYFGSSYEQYF